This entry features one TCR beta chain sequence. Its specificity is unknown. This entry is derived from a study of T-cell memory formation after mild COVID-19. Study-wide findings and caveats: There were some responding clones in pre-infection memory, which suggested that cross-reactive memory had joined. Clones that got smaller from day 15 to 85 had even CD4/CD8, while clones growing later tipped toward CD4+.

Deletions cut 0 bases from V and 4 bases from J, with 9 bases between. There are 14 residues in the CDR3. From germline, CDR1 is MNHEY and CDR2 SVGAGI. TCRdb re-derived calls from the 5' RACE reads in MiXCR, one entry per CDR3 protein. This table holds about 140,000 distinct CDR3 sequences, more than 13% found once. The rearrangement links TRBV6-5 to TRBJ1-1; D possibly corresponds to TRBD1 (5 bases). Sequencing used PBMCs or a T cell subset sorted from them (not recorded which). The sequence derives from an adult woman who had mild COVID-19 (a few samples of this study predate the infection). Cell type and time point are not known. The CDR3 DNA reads TGTGCCAGCAGTTACTCGGGGCGACTCACTGAAGCTTTCTTT. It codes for CASSYSGRLTEAFF.